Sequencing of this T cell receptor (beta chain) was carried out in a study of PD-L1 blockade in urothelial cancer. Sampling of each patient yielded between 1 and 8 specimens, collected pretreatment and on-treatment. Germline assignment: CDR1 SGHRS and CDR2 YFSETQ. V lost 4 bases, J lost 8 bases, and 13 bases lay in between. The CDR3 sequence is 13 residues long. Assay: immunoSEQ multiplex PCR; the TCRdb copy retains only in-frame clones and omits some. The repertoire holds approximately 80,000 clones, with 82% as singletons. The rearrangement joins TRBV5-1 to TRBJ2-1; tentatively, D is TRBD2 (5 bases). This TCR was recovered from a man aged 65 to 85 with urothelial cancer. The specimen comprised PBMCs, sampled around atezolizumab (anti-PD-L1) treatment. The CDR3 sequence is CASSRERMDEQFF. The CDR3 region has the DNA TGCGCCAGCAGCAGGGAGAGAATGGATGAGCAGTTCTTC.